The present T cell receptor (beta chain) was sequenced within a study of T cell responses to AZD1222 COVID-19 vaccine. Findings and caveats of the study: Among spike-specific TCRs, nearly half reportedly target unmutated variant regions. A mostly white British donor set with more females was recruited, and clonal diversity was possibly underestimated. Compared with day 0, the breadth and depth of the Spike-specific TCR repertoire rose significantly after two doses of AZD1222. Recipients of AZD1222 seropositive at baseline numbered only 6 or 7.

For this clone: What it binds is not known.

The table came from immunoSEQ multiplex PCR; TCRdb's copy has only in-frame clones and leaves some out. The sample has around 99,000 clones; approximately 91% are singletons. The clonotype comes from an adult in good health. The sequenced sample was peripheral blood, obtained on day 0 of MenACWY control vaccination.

This CDR3 reads CASSTEGPGYTF. CDR3 nucleotides: TGTGCCAGCAGCACCGAGGGACCCGGCTACACCTTC. The gene calls are TRBV28 and TRBJ1-2, with a weak D call TRBD1 (5 bases). The CDR3 consists of 12 residues. Per the germline V gene, CDR1 is MDHEN and CDR2 is SYDVKM. Trimming removed 6 bases from V and 8 bases from J, with 13 bases in between.